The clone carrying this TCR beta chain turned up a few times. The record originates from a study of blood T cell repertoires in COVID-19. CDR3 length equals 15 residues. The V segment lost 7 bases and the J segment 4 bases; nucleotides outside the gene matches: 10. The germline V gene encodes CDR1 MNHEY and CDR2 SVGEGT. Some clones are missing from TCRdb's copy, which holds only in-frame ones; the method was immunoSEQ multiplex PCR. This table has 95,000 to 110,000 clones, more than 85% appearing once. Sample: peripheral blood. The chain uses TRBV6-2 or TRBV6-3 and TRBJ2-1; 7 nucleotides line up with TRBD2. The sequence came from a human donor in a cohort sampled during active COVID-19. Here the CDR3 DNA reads TGTGCCAGCACCCCCTTCGGCGGGGGTTACAATGAGCAGTTCTTC. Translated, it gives CASTPFGGGYNEQFF.